These 23 T cell receptor beta chains were all obtained from the same sample, sequenced in a study of T cell responses to AZD1222 COVID-19 vaccine. Sequenced by immunoSEQ multiplex PCR; TCRdb stores in-frame clones only, minus some. The sample contains around 130,000 clones, approximately 85% of which appear only once. Material: peripheral blood, obtained on day 0 of AZD1222 vaccination. All receptors derive from an adult in good health.

The chain is built from TRBV6-5 and TRBJ2-7; 11 nucleotides line up with TRBD2. The germline V gene encodes CDR1 MNHEY and CDR2 SVGAGI. V shed 5 bases and J 2 bases; nucleotides not matched to a gene: 2. The CDR3 is made up of 14 amino acids. The CDR3 coding sequence is TGTGCCAGCAGTCGACTAGCGGGGACCTACGAGCAGTACTTC. This encodes CASSRLAGTYEQYF.

The V call is TRBV6-5, the J call TRBJ1-4; 7 bases fit TRBD1. The CDR3 extends over 15 amino acids. Germline CDR1 MNHEY, CDR2 SVGAGI. V dropped 0 bases and J dropped 7; count of bases not matched to a gene: 5. CDR3: CASSYSGQGVEKLFF. Here the CDR3 DNA reads TGTGCCAGCAGTTACTCGGGGCAGGGGGTTGAAAAACTGTTTTTT.

V is TRBV10-3 and J is TRBJ2-7, with TRBD2 identical over 14 bases. The germline V gene has CDR1 ENHRY and CDR2 SYGVKD. Germline trimming cut 6 bases from V and 2 bases from J; bases unmatched to any gene: 3. The CDR3 loop spans 15 amino acids. CDR3 protein: CAIRGLAGVTYEQYF. As DNA, the CDR3 is TGTGCCATCAGGGGACTAGCGGGAGTGACCTACGAGCAGTACTTC.

In this sample, this clone turned up a few times. This chain links TRBV5-1 with TRBJ1-2, with D maybe TRBD1 (5 bases). The CDR3 is 15 amino acids. V was clipped by 5 bases and J by 4 bases, with 18 bases between them. Per the germline V gene, CDR1 is SGHRS and CDR2 is YFSETQ. Here the CDR3 reads CASSEGQGDSYGYTF. The CDR3 region has the DNA TGCGCCAGCAGTGAGGGGCAGGGTGATAGCTATGGCTACACCTTC.

This sequence joins TRBV18 and TRBJ2-5; 10 bases agree with TRBD1. Germline CDR1 is KGHSH and CDR2 is LQKENI. The CDR3 contains 16 residues. The V gene end was trimmed by 5 bases and the J gene end by 7 bases; junction bases not matched to a gene: 13. CDR3: CASSMLTGTGVGTQYF. For the CDR3, the DNA is TGTGCCAGCTCAATGCTGACCGGGACAGGGGTCGGGACCCAGTACTTC. Full variable domain (remainder filled in from reference TRBV18 and TRBJ2-5): NAGVMQNPRHLVRRRGQEARLRCSPMKGHSHVYWYRQLPEEGLKFMVYLQKENIIDESGMPKERFSAEFPKEGPSILRIQQVVRGDSAAYFCASSMLTGTGVGTQYFGPGTRLLVL.

This clone was counted once. The V and J genes are TRBV5-1 and TRBJ2-7, with 12 bases fitting TRBD2. CDR1 is SGHRS and CDR2 is YFSETQ in the germline V gene. This CDR3 is 15 amino acids long. V trimming: 5 bases; J trimming: 0 bases; junction bases outside the gene matches: 3. This CDR3 is CASRGLAGSSYEQYF. The CDR3 DNA follows: TGCGCCAGCAGAGGACTAGCGGGGTCCTCCTACGAGCAGTACTTC.

The J gene is TRBJ2-7, the V gene TRBV24-1; tentative D call: TRBD2 (6 bases). V was clipped by 4 bases and J by 0 bases, with 12 bases between them. This CDR3 spans 15 amino acids. Germline-derived CDR1 and CDR2 are KGHDR and SFDVKD. For the CDR3, the DNA is TGTGCCACCAGTGACCCGGGACTTAGCTCCTACGAGCAGTACTTC. As protein: CATSDPGLSSYEQYF.

V and J are TRBV19 and TRBJ1-2, with TRBD1 as a possible D gene (5 bases). CDR1 and CDR2 from the germline V gene are LNHDA and SQIVND (reference sequence). This CDR3 has 14 amino acids. V was trimmed by 3 bases and J by 8 bases, leaving 16 bases between them. The CDR3 DNA reads TGTGCCAGTAGTATTCTTTCCAGGGCAAGGGGCTACACCTTC. Protein sequence: CASSILSRARGYTF.

The chain links TRBV18 to TRBJ1-2; D gene ambiguous. Trimming pared 3 bases from V and 7 bases from J, leaving 15 bases between. The CDR3 runs 14 residues. CDR1 is KGHSH, CDR2 LQKENI, per germline. CDR3 coding DNA: TGTGCCAGCTCACCCCAGACGGAAAGCGGTGGCTACACCTTC. Encoded protein: CASSPQTESGGYTF.

In DNA form, the CDR3 reads TGTGCCACCGGGAGGGGGGAGGGTTATACTGAAGCTTTCTTT. Protein sequence: CATGRGEGYTEAFF. This rearrangement joins TRBV6-5 to TRBJ1-1; possible D gene TRBD1, 6 bases. The length of the CDR3 is 14 residues. The germline V gene has CDR1 MNHEY and CDR2 SVGAGI. Trimming removed 10 bases from V and 5 bases from J, with 20 bases in between.

The genes are TRBV6-8 and TRBJ1-2, with no clear D. The CDR3 is 15 residues long. V lost 0 bases, J lost 2 bases, and 10 bases lay in between. Germline-derived CDR1 and CDR2 are MNHGY and SAAAGT. The CDR3 DNA reads TGTGCCAGCAGTTACTCCTTTACAACGAACTATGGCTACACCTTC. Amino acids: CASSYSFTTNYGYTF.

CDR3 nucleotides: TGTGCCAGCAGCTTAATTAGTGACCAGCCCCAGCATTTT. Translated, it gives CASSLISDQPQHF. The chain combines TRBV7-9 with TRBJ1-5, with D unresolved. The V gene lost 2 bases and the J gene lost 7 bases, with 9 bases spanning the gap. The V gene's germline CDR1 is SEHNR and CDR2 FQNEAQ (reference sequence). This CDR3 comprises 13 residues.

The chain uses TRBV3-1 (or the pseudogene TRBV3-2) and TRBJ1-2; TRBD1 is a possible D gene (5 bases). Germline CDR1 LGHDT, CDR2 YNNKEL (reference sequence). V lost 8 bases to trimming and J lost 8 bases, with 18 bases between them. The length of the CDR3 is 13 residues. This CDR3 reads CASSGGGVTGYTF. The CDR3 DNA follows: TGTGCCAGCTCGGGCGGGGGAGTCACCGGCTACACCTTC.

The chain couples TRBV4-1 to TRBJ1-1; D gene unclear. The V and J ends lost 1 base and 1 base respectively, with 10 bases between them. The CDR3 is 15 residues long. Looked up from germline, CDR1 is MGHRA and CDR2 is YSYEKL. The chain's CDR3 is CASSQGRGPNTEAFF. CDR3 coding DNA: TGCGCCAGCAGCCAAGGTCGAGGCCCGAACACTGAAGCTTTCTTT.

The V call is TRBV18, the J call TRBJ1-6; 7 nucleotides align to TRBD1. From germline, CDR1 is KGHSH and CDR2 LQKENI. The CDR3 contains 15 residues. V trimming: 3 bases; J trimming: 6 bases; junction bases outside the gene matches: 5. This CDR3 reads CASSPRDSVNSPLHF. DNA of the CDR3: TGTGCCAGCTCACCTCGGGACAGCGTTAATTCACCCCTCCACTTT.

The rearrangement links TRBV19 to TRBJ1-1; D gene uncertain. The V end lost 11 bases, the J end lost 0 bases, and 16 bases lay between the germline ends. The CDR3 is made up of 14 amino acids. The germline gives CDR1 LNHDA, CDR2 SQIVND (reference sequence). This CDR3 reads CASRREDMNTEAFF. As DNA, the CDR3 is TGTGCCTCTCGAAGGGAAGATATGAACACTGAAGCTTTCTTT.

The gene calls are TRBV10-3 and TRBJ2-3, with 12 nucleotides matching TRBD2. Per germline, CDR1 ENHRY and CDR2 SYGVKD. The CDR3 length is 14 residues. V lost 10 bases, J lost 6 bases, and 8 bases stayed unmatched. The CDR3 here is CATTSGRLGDTQYF. The CDR3, as DNA: TGTGCCACCACTAGCGGGAGGTTAGGGGATACGCAGTATTTT.

The V and J genes are TRBV14 and TRBJ1-6; D unresolved. This CDR3 has 14 amino acids. Trimming left V 1 base short and J 15 bases short, with 16 bases between. Germline V gene data show CDR1 as SGHDN and CDR2 as FVKESK. CDR3 residues: CASSQGTYQGFLHF. The CDR3 bases are TGTGCCAGCAGCCAAGGGACGTACCAAGGGTTCCTCCACTTT.

This clone was seen more than once but under ten times. The rearrangement uses TRBV10-1 and TRBJ1-6; D is ambiguous. The V and J ends lost 7 bases and 8 bases respectively, with 21 bases between them. Per germline, CDR1 WNHNN and CDR2 SYGVQD (reference sequence). The CDR3 sequence is 16 residues long. CDR3 protein: CASTQRQRVLDSPLHF. CDR3 nucleotides: TGCGCCAGCACCCAGAGGCAGAGGGTACTCGATTCACCCCTCCACTTT.

Worth noting for this clone: Sequence at one end of the junction differs from germline and may be a read error. The rearrangement joins TRBV7-7 to TRBJ2-3, with 15 nucleotides matching TRBD2. This CDR3 is 17 amino acids long. CDR1 SSHAT and CDR2 FNYEAQ come from the germline V gene (reference sequence). The chain's CDR3 is CASSSGLAGGSTDTQYF. Written as DNA, the CDR3 is TGTGCTAGCAGCTCTGGACTAGCGGGGGGGAGCACAGATACGCAGTATTTT. Supplemented by reference TRBV7-7 and TRBJ2-3, the full variable domain reads GAGVSQSPRYKVTKRGQDVTLRCDPISSHATLYWYQQALGQGPEFLTYFNYEAQPDKSGLPSDRFSAERPEGSISTLTIQRTEQRDSAMYRCASSSGLAGGSTDTQYFGPGTRLTVL.

This chain links TRBV4-2 with TRBJ1-2, with a tentative D call TRBD1 (5 bases). The CDR3 runs 15 residues. Trimming took off 0 bases at V and 2 bases at J, with 10 bases between the two ends. CDR1 is LGHNA and CDR2 is YNFKEQ in the germline V gene. The CDR3 sequence is CASSQEPGRNYGYTF. CDR3 coding DNA: TGTGCCAGCAGCCAAGAACCGGGACGGAACTATGGCTACACCTTC.

The chain recombines TRBV2 with TRBJ1-3, with D unclear. V lost 2 bases and J lost 4, with 15 bases in between. CDR1 and CDR2 (germline): SNHLY, FYNNEI. CDR3 length: 16 amino acids. The CDR3 sequence is CASSERGYSMGNTIYF. CDR3 nucleotide sequence: TGTGCCAGCAGTGAACGGGGATACAGTATGGGAAACACCATATATTTT. Full variable domain (outside the CDR3, taken from reference TRBV2 and TRBJ1-3): EPEVTQTPSHQVTQMGQEVILRCVPISNHLYFYWYRQILGQKVEFLVSFYNNEISEKSEIFDDQFSVERPDGSNFTLKIRSTKLEDSAMYFCASSERGYSMGNTIYFGEGSWLTVV.

This clone was counted once. This rearrangement joins TRBV5-6 to TRBJ1-5; 11 bases fit TRBD1. CDR3 size: 13 residues. The germline V gene has CDR1 SGHDT and CDR2 YYEEEE. The trim removed 5 bases at V and 8 bases at J, leaving 3 bases unmatched. The CDR3 region is CASSSGQGEPQHF. The CDR3 DNA sequence: TGTGCCAGCAGTTCGGGACAGGGGGAGCCCCAGCATTTT.